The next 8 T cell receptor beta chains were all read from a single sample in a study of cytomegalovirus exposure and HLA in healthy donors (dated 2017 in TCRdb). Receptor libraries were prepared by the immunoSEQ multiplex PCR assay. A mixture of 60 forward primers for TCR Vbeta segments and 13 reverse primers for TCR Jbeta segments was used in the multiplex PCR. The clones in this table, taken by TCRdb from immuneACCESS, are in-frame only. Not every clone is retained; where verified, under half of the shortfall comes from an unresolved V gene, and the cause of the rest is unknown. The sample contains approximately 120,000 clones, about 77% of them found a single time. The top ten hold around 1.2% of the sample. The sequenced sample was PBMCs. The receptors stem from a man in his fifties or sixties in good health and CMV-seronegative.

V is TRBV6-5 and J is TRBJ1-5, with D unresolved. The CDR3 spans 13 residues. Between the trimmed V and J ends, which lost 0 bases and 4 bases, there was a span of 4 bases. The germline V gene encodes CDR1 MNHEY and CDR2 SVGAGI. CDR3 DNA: TGTGCCAGCAGTTACTCGAGAAATCAGCCCCAGCATTTT. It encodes CASSYSRNQPQHF.

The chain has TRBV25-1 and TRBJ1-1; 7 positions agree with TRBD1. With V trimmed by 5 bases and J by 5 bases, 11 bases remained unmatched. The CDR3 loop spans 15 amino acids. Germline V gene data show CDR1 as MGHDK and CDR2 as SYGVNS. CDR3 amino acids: CASSSDRVGGTEAFF. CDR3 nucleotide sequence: TGTGCCAGCAGTTCCGACAGGGTAGGTGGGACTGAAGCTTTCTTT. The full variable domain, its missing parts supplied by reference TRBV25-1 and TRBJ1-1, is EADIYQTPRYLVIGTGKKITLECSQTMGHDKMYWYQQDPGMELHLIHYSYGVNSTEKGDLSSESTVSRIRTEHFPLTLESARPSHTSQYLCASSSDRVGGTEAFFGQGTRLTVV.

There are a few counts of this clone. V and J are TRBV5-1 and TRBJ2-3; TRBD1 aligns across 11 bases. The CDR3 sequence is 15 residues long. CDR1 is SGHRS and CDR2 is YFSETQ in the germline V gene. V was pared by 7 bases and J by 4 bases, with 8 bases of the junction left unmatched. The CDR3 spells CASRIGTGGPDTQYF. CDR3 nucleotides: TGCGCCAGCCGCATTGGGACAGGGGGACCAGATACGCAGTATTTT. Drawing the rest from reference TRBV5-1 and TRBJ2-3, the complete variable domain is KAGVTQTPRYLIKTRGQQVTLSCSPISGHRSVSWYQQTPGQGLQFLFEYFSETQRNKGNFPGRFSGRQFSNSRSEMNVSTLELGDSALYLCASRIGTGGPDTQYFGPGTRLTVL.

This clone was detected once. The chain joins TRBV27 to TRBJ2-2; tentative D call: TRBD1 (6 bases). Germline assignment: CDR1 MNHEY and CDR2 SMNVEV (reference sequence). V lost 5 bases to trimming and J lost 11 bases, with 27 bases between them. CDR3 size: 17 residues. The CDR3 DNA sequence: TGTGCCAGCAGTGAGGAACCCCCTGGACGCGCCAGGGGTGAGCTGTTTTTT. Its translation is CASSEEPPGRARGELFF.

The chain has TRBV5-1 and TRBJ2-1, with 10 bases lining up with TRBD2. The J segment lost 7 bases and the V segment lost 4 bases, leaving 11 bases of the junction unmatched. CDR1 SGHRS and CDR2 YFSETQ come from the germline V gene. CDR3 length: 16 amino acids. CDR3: CASSRQLAGVGNEQFF. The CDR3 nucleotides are TGCGCCAGCAGCCGCCAGCTAGCGGGAGTGGGTAATGAGCAGTTCTTC.

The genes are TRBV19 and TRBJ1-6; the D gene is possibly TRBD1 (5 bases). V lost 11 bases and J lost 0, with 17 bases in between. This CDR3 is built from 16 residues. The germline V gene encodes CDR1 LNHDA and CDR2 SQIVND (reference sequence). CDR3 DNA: TGTGCCTCCCGACAGCTCTCTAGCTCCTATAATTCACCCCTCCACTTT. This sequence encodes CASRQLSSSYNSPLHF.

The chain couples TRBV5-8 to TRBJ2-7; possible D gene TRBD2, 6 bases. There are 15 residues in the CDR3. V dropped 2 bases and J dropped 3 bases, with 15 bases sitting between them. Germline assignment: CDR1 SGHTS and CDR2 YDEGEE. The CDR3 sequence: CASSFERLAFYEQYF. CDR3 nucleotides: TGTGCCAGCAGCTTTGAGCGCCTAGCGTTCTACGAGCAGTACTTC.

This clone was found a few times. CDR3 protein: CAWSVLEGGASSTF. CDR3 in DNA: TGTGCCTGGAGTGTACTAGAAGGGGGCGCAAGTTCCACCTTC. V is TRBV30 and J is TRBJ1-2, with 7 bases identical to TRBD1. Germline trimming cut 0 bases from V and 13 bases from J; bases unmatched to any gene: 14. Germline V gives CDR1 GTSNPN, CDR2 SVGIG (reference sequence). This CDR3 is built from 14 residues.